This is a list of T cell receptor beta chains from one sample in a study of CD8 T cells in Susac syndrome. One entry per CDR3 protein, called by TCRdb with MiXCR from the immunoSEQ multiplex PCR reads. The top ten hold approximately 0.1% of the sample, which has about 240,000 distinct CDR3 sequences, 95% to 97% seen once. The specimen was CD4+ T cells from PBMCs. Receptors originate from a human donor with Susac syndrome. CDR3s include the opening cysteine and the closing phenylalanine or tryptophan. A D gene is named only where the DNA matches it firmly. A clone size is listed for some rows: how often the clone was seen (once, few, many), or a class if it is expanded.

v_gene	j_gene	abundance	d_gene	len	CDR3aa	CDR3nt
TRBV7-8	TRBJ1-5	-	TRBD1	15	CASSPTGMGIRPQHF	TGTGCCAGCAGCCCGACAGGGATGGGGATTAGGCCCCAGCATTTT
TRBV20-1	TRBJ1-1	-	TRBD1	14	CSARPGQGKTEAFF	TGCAGTGCTAGGCCGGGACAGGGTAAAACTGAAGCTTTCTTT
TRBV29-1	TRBJ2-1	-	-	12	CSETSSYNEQFF	TGCAGCGAGACTAGCTCCTACAATGAGCAGTTCTTC
TRBV14	TRBJ1-4	-	-	15	CASSQDPGGFEKLFF	TGTGCCAGCAGCCAAGACCCGGGAGGGTTTGAAAAACTGTTTTTT
TRBV19	TRBJ2-2	-	-	12	CASSRKSGELFF	TGTGCCAGTAGTCGAAAATCCGGGGAGCTGTTTTTT
TRBV9	TRBJ2-5	-	-	15	CASSVASGNGETQYF	TGTGCCAGCAGCGTAGCTTCAGGGAACGGAGAGACCCAGTACTTC
TRBV2	TRBJ2-1	-	-	13	CASISPADNEQFF	TGTGCCAGCATCTCGCCGGCGGACAATGAGCAGTTCTTC
TRBV4-1	TRBJ1-1	-	-	14	CASHAYRLNTEAFF	TGCGCCAGCCACGCCTATCGGTTGAACACTGAAGCTTTCTTT
TRBV13	TRBJ2-5	-	-	14	CASSYLQGLGTQYF	TGTGCCAGCAGCTACCTACAGGGCCTGGGGACCCAGTACTTC
TRBV6-5	TRBJ1-1	once	TRBD1	14	CASSRTGQNTEAFF	TGTGCCAGCAGCCGGACAGGGCAGAACACTGAAGCTTTCTTT
TRBV5-6	TRBJ2-5	-	-	14	CASSSSEGWETQYF	TGTGCCAGCAGCTCGAGTGAGGGCTGGGAGACCCAGTACTTC
TRBV3-1	TRBJ1-2	-	-	15	CASSRASGNSYGYTF	TGTGCCAGCAGCCGGGCCTCCGGTAATAGCTATGGCTACACCTTC
TRBV29-1	TRBJ2-7	-	TRBD1	13	CSVGTGSPYEQYF	TGCAGCGTCGGGACAGGCAGTCCCTACGAGCAGTACTTC
TRBV18	TRBJ1-2	-	-	16	CASSPSWVQGEDGYTF	TGTGCCAGCTCACCCAGTTGGGTACAGGGTGAGGATGGCTACACCTTC
TRBV20-1	TRBJ1-1	-	-	14	CSARDKGSSTEAFF	TGCAGTGCTAGAGATAAAGGGAGTAGTACTGAAGCTTTCTTT
TRBV25-1	TRBJ1-2	once	-	14	CASSEPGREVGYTF	TGTGCCAGCAGTGAACCCGGGAGGGAGGTCGGCTACACCTTC
TRBV30	TRBJ2-1	-	TRBD2	13	CAWTSGSYNEQFF	TGTGCCTGGACTAGCGGGAGTTATAATGAGCAGTTCTTC
TRBV19	TRBJ2-3	-	-	16	CASSTASKALTDTQYF	TGTGCCTCATCAACGGCTAGTAAAGCCCTCACAGATACGCAGTATTTT
TRBV9	TRBJ1-2	once	-	14	CASSPGTLEYGYTF	TGTGCCAGCAGCCCCGGGACCCTGGAGTATGGCTACACCTTC
TRBV12-2	TRBJ1-2	-	-	14	CASRSSLTGYGYTF	TGTGCAAGTCGCTCATCCCTGACGGGCTATGGCTACACCTTC
TRBV29-1	TRBJ2-3	-	TRBD2	14	CSVGGRMRRDTQYF	TGCAGCGTCGGGGGGAGGATGCGCAGGGATACGCAGTATTTT
TRBV12-3/TRBV12-4	TRBJ2-2	-	TRBD1	17	CASSPRSMTGGAGELFF	TGTGCCAGCAGTCCAAGATCCATGACAGGGGGCGCGGGGGAGCTGTTTTTT
TRBV4-1	TRBJ1-5	once	-	14	CASSQGQGLRPQHF	TGCGCCAGCAGCCAAGGCCAGGGACTCCGGCCCCAGCATTTT